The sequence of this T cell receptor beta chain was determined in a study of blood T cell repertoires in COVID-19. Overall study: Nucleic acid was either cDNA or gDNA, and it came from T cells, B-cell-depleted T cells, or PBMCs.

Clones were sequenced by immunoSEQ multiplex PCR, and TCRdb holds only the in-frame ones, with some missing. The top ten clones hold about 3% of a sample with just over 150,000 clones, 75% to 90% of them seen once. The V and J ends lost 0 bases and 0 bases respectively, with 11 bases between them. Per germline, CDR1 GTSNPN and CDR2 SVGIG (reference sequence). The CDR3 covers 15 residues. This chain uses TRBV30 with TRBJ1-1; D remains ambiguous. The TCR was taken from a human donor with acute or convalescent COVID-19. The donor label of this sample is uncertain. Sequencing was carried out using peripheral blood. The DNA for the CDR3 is TGTGCCTGGAGTGTACTTCGGGATTTGAACACTGAAGCTTTCTTT. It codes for CAWSVLRDLNTEAFF.